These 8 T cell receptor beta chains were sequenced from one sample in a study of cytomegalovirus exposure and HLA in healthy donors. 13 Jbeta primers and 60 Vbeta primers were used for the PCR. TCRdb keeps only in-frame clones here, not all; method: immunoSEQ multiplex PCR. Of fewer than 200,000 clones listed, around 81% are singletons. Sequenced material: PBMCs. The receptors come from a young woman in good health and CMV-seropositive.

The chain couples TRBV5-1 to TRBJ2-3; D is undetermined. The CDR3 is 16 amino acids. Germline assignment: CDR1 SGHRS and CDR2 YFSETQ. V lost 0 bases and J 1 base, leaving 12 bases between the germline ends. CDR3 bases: TGCGCCAGCAGCTTGGGACCGACACCTGGCACAGATACGCAGTATTTT. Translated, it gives CASSLGPTPGTDTQYF.

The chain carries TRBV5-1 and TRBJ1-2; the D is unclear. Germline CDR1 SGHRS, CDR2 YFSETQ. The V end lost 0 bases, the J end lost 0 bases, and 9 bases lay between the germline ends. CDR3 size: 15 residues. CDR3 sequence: CASSLAQATNYGYTF. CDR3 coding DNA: TGCGCCAGCAGCTTGGCCCAGGCTACTAACTATGGCTACACCTTC.

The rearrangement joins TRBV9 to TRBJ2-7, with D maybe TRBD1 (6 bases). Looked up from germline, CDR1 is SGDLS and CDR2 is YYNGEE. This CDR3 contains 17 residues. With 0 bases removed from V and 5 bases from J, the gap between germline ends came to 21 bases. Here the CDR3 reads CASSVGALMGHANEQYF. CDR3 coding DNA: TGTGCCAGCAGCGTAGGCGCCTTAATGGGACACGCCAACGAGCAGTACTTC.

CDR3 sequence (DNA): TGTGCCAGCAGAGGAGACTCGAACTCCTACGAGCAGTACTTC. It translates to CASRGDSNSYEQYF. The chain employs TRBV7-2 and TRBJ2-7, with D hard to call. CDR3 length: 14 residues. V lost 6 bases to trimming and J lost 0 bases, with 12 bases between them. Germline V gene data show CDR1 as SGHTA and CDR2 as FQGNSA.

The CDR3 DNA is TGTGCCAGCAGTCACCGAGGCAATCAGCCCCAGCATTTT. Protein product: CASSHRGNQPQHF. This rearrangement joins TRBV4-2 to TRBJ1-5; D is ambiguous. The V gene lost 6 bases and the J gene lost 2 bases, with 8 bases spanning the gap. The CDR3 length is 13 residues. From germline, CDR1 is LGHNA and CDR2 YNFKEQ.

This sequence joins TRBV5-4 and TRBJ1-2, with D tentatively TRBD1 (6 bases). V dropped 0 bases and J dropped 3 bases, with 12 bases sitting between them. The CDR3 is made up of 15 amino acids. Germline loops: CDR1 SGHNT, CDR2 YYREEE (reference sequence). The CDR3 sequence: CASSLGQELYYGYTF. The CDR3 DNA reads TGTGCCAGCAGCTTGGGACAGGAGCTTTACTATGGCTACACCTTC. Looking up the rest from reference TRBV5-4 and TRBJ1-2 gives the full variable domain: ETGVTQSPTHLIKTRGQQVTLRCSSQSGHNTVSWYQQALGQGPQFIFQYYREEENGRGNFPPRFSGLQFPNYSSELNVNALELDDSALYLCASSLGQELYYGYTFGSGTRLTVV.

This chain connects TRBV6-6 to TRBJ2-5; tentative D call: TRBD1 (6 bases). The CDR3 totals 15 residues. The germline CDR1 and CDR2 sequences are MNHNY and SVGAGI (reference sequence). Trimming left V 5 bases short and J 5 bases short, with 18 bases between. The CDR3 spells CASSRRRQAPETQYF. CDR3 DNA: TGTGCCAGCAGTCGGCGGAGACAGGCCCCCGAGACCCAGTACTTC.

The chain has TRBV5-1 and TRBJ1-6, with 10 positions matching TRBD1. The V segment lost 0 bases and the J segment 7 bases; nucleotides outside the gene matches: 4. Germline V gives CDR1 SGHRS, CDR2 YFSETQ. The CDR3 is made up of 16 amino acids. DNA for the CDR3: TGCGCCAGCAGCTTGGGACAGGGGGCTCTAAATTCACCCCTCCACTTT. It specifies CASSLGQGALNSPLHF.